The 20 T cell receptor beta chains presented below share a single source sample, sequenced in a study of T-cell reconstitution after alpha-beta-depleted transplantation in children. Unique molecular identifiers were built into the TCRbeta library. TCRdb used MiXCR to reprocess the PCR reads, holding one entry per CDR3 protein. The table includes about 980,000 distinct CDR3 sequences, about 29% detected once. The specimen comprised PBMCs, mostly from graft donor cells, sampled 360 days after TCRalphabeta/CD19-depleted stem cell transplant. Receptor source: a boy less than two years old who had a stem cell transplant for SCID, so the T cells may come from the graft donor.

The chain joins TRBV27 to TRBJ1-1; unclear D gene. V was trimmed by 5 bases and J by 4 bases, leaving 14 bases between them. The germline CDR1 and CDR2 sequences are MNHEY and SMNVEV (reference sequence). This CDR3 is 14 amino acids long. CDR3 coding DNA: TGTGCCAGCAGTCTAAGGGCTTTTAGCACTGAAGCTTTCTTT. The encoded protein is CASSLRAFSTEAFF.

This clonotype turned up a few times. V usage is TRBV5-1 and J usage is TRBJ1-6; 8 nucleotides match TRBD1. The V segment lost 1 base and the J segment 7 bases; nucleotides outside the gene matches: 1. CDR3 size: 14 residues. CDR1 is SGHRS, CDR2 YFSETQ, per germline. DNA of the CDR3: TGCGCCAGCAGCTTGCGGACAGGGAATTCACCCCTCCACTTT. Translated: CASSLRTGNSPLHF.

This clonotype occurred a few times. The chain carries TRBV7-9 and TRBJ2-7, with a possible D match to TRBD2 (5 bases). Germline V lookup: CDR1 SEHNR, CDR2 FQNEAQ (reference sequence). There are 15 residues in the CDR3. Trimming removed 4 bases at V and 0 bases at J, with 13 bases between. CDR3 amino acids: CASSSAPGDSYEQYF. DNA for the CDR3: TGTGCCAGCAGCTCAGCTCCCGGGGACTCCTACGAGCAGTACTTC.

The J gene is TRBJ2-1, the V gene TRBV3-1; 9 positions match TRBD2. Germline V gene sequence: CDR1 LGHDT, CDR2 YNNKEL (reference sequence). The V segment lost 5 bases and the J segment 6 bases; nucleotides outside the gene matches: 8. This CDR3 has 15 amino acids. CDR3: CASSRSGGPLNEQFF. The CDR3 bases are TGTGCCAGCAGCAGGAGCGGGGGGCCCCTCAATGAGCAGTTCTTC.

The gene calls are TRBV4-2 and TRBJ2-3, with D possibly being TRBD2 (6 bases). V gave up 3 bases and J gave up 0 bases, with 10 bases separating them. CDR3 length equals 15 residues. The germline V gene encodes CDR1 LGHNA and CDR2 YNFKEQ. The CDR3 region is CASSHPGESTDTQYF. The CDR3 coding sequence is TGTGCCAGCAGCCACCCGGGGGAAAGCACAGATACGCAGTATTTT.

V is TRBV20-1 and J is TRBJ2-5; TRBD2 matches at 14 bases. Trimming removed 3 bases from V and 10 bases from J; junction bases left unmatched: 7. CDR3 length: 14 residues. CDR1 is DFQATT and CDR2 is SNEGSKA in the germline V gene (reference sequence). The CDR3 DNA reads TGCAGTGCTAGCCGACCGGGACTAGCGGGGGACCAGTACTTC. It encodes CSASRPGLAGDQYF.

The rearrangement uses TRBV4-1 and TRBJ1-4; D unclear. V lost 0 bases and J 8 bases, leaving 16 bases between the germline ends. The CDR3 length is 16 residues. Germline V gives CDR1 MGHRA, CDR2 YSYEKL. CDR3 nucleotide sequence: TGCGCCAGCAGCCAAGAAGGCGGCAGGATCGGAGAAAAACTGTTTTTT. It translates to CASSQEGGRIGEKLFF.

The chain employs TRBV7-3 and TRBJ2-3, with 8 bases identical to TRBD2. This CDR3 has 16 residues. Germline V gives CDR1 SGHTA, CDR2 FQGTGA. Trimming removed 0 bases from V and 4 bases from J; junction bases left unmatched: 6. In DNA, the CDR3 is TGTGCCAGCAGCTTAACGGGACTAGGAGAAGCAGATACGCAGTATTTT. Translated: CASSLTGLGEADTQYF. The entire variable domain, with the rest obtained from reference TRBV7-3 and TRBJ2-3, is as follows: GAGVSQTPSNKVTEKGKYVELRCDPISGHTALYWYRQSLGQGPEFLIYFQGTGAADDSGLPNDRFFAVRPEGSVSTLKIQRTERGDSAVYLCASSLTGLGEADTQYFGPGTRLTVL.

The rearrangement uses TRBV5-5 and TRBJ2-1; possible D gene TRBD2, 6 bases. Germline assignment: CDR1 SGHKS and CDR2 YYEKEE (reference sequence). CDR3 size: 17 residues. Trimming removed 4 bases from V and 0 bases from J, with 17 bases in between. The DNA for the CDR3 is TGTGCCAGCAGCCCAAGGAGGGAAAGCAGCTCCTACAATGAGCAGTTCTTC. This gives the protein CASSPRRESSSYNEQFF. The variable domain in full, with the rest retrieved from reference TRBV5-5 and TRBJ2-1, is DAGVTQSPTHLIKTRGQQVTLRCSPISGHKSVSWYQQVLGQGPQFIFQYYEKEERGRGNFPDRFSARQFPNYSSELNVNALLLGDSALYLCASSPRRESSSYNEQFFGPGTRLTVL.

This clonotype was seen a few times. The gene calls are TRBV5-1 and TRBJ2-2; D uncertain. V shed 0 bases and J shed 8 bases, with 11 bases lying between them. The CDR3 is 14 amino acids. Germline CDR1 SGHRS, CDR2 YFSETQ. The CDR3 sequence: CASSLARPTGELFF. The DNA of the CDR3 is TGCGCCAGCAGCTTGGCCCGACCAACAGGGGAGCTGTTTTTT.

The chain recombines TRBV5-1 with TRBJ1-3; TRBD1 agrees at 10 bases. Germline loops: CDR1 SGHRS, CDR2 YFSETQ. Trimming at V came to 4 bases and at J to 2 bases, leaving 3 bases not matched to a gene. This CDR3 is 15 amino acids long. For the CDR3, the DNA is TGCGCCAGCAGCAGACAGGGGGCGGCTGGAAACACCATATATTTT. Its protein is CASSRQGAAGNTIYF.

This chain uses TRBV5-6 with TRBJ2-7; either TRBD1 or TRBD2 may supply D (6 bases each). The germline CDR1 and CDR2 sequences are SGHDT and YYEEEE. The CDR3 has 16 residues. V lost 3 bases and J lost 3, with 19 bases in between. CDR3: CASSSPVRRGIYEQYF. The CDR3 coding sequence is TGTGCCAGCAGCTCCCCCGTGAGGAGGGGGATCTACGAGCAGTACTTC.

This clonotype occurred a few times. V and J are TRBV25-1 and TRBJ1-2, with D possibly being TRBD1 (5 bases). There are 14 residues in the CDR3. Trimming pared 4 bases from V and 6 bases from J, leaving 15 bases between. The germline gives CDR1 MGHDK, CDR2 SYGVNS. In nucleotides, the CDR3 is TGTGCCAGCAGTGGCCCCGGGGGTATGGATGGCTACACCTTC. Its protein product is CASSGPGGMDGYTF.

Only a few counts were recorded for this clonotype. The chain is built from TRBV20-1 and TRBJ2-1, with D tentatively TRBD2 (6 bases). The CDR3 is 15 residues long. The germline V gene encodes CDR1 DFQATT and CDR2 SNEGSKA (reference sequence). V was cut by 1 base and J by 3 bases, with 13 bases left in between. The CDR3 nucleotides are TGCAGTGCTAGAGTTTTGCGGGGCGGCTACAATGAGCAGTTCTTC. Translating it yields CSARVLRGGYNEQFF.

This clonotype was seen a few times. The gene calls are TRBV6-1 and TRBJ2-5; 12 nucleotides align to TRBD2. Germline V CDR1 and CDR2: MNHNS, SASEGT. With 3 bases clipped from V and 2 bases from J, the junction kept 4 bases outside the gene matches. This CDR3 spans 16 amino acids. The CDR3 region has the DNA TGTGCCAGCAGTGACCCACTAGCGGGGGGTCAAGAGACCCAGTACTTC. This sequence encodes CASSDPLAGGQETQYF.

This clonotype was seen only a few times. This chain links TRBV5-1 with TRBJ2-2; TRBD2 matches 9 bases. Trimming removed 4 bases from V and 4 bases from J; junction bases left unmatched: 5. There are 15 residues in the CDR3. From germline, CDR1 is SGHRS and CDR2 YFSETQ. CDR3 nucleotide sequence: TGCGCCAGCAGCCTGGGGACTAGCTTCACCGGGGAGCTGTTTTTT. Translated, it gives CASSLGTSFTGELFF.

This clonotype was recorded a few times. The chain is built from TRBV6-2 or TRBV6-3 and TRBJ2-7; D not certain. Per the germline V gene, CDR1 is MNHEY and CDR2 is SVGEGT. The CDR3 loop spans 15 amino acids. Between the trimmed V and J ends, which lost 6 bases and 0 bases, there was a span of 15 bases. Here the CDR3 reads CASSLHDSTSYEQYF. The CDR3 DNA follows: TGTGCCAGCAGCCTTCATGATAGTACCTCCTACGAGCAGTACTTC.

This sequence joins TRBV4-1 and TRBJ2-7, with D possibly TRBD2 on 6 matching bases. This CDR3 comprises 17 residues. V shed 1 base and J shed 7 bases, with 23 bases lying between them. CDR1 MGHRA and CDR2 YSYEKL come from the germline V gene. CDR3 DNA: TGCGCCAGCAGCCAAGTACCCCGTTTGGGACGGGAGAGTGAGCAGTACTTC. This sequence encodes CASSQVPRLGRESEQYF.

CDR3 in amino acids: CASSPRQNSYNEQFF. CDR3 bases: TGTGCCAGTAGTCCTCGCCAGAACTCCTACAATGAGCAGTTCTTC. The V gene is TRBV19, the J gene TRBJ2-1; no reliable D call. The germline CDR1 and CDR2 sequences are LNHDA and SQIVND (reference sequence). The CDR3 is 15 residues long. Trimming removed 5 bases from V and 0 bases from J, with 11 bases in between.

This rearrangement joins TRBV29-1 to TRBJ1-1; D might be TRBD1 (6 bases). The germline V and J ends were trimmed by 4 bases and 1 base, with 13 bases remaining between them. The CDR3 is 14 residues long. CDR1 is SQVTM, CDR2 ANQGSEA, per germline. The CDR3, as DNA: TGCAGCGTTGTTCGCAGGGGAAGGAACACTGAAGCTTTCTTT. It is translated as CSVVRRGRNTEAFF.